Listed below are T cell receptor beta chains from one sample, sequenced in a study of blood T cell repertoires in COVID-19. Repertoires were generated with immunoSEQ multiplex PCR, while TCRdb's copy carries only in-frame clones and drops some. This table has approximately 340,000 clones, roughly nine tenths appearing once. Sample: PBMCs or T cells enriched from blood (not recorded which). The receptor set was obtained from a woman in her 40s who had been exposed to COVID-19. Both conserved end residues are part of each CDR3. The D gene is left open where the match is weak. Clone size is stated in some rows and not others, as once, few, many or a class when expanded.

d_call: TRBD1; j_call: TRBJ1-1; clone_size: NA; v_call: TRBV7-8; cdr3_nt: TGTGCCAGCAGCTTCGACAGGGGGAACACTGAAGCTTTCTTT; cdr3_aa: CASSFDRGNTEAFF
d_call: TRBD1; j_call: TRBJ2-4; clone_size: NA; v_call: TRBV6-6; cdr3_nt: TGTGCCAGCACTAGGGACAGGGACATTCAGTACTTC; cdr3_aa: CASTRDRDIQYF
d_call: TRBD1; j_call: TRBJ2-3; clone_size: NA; v_call: TRBV5-1; cdr3_nt: TGCGCCAGCAGGACGACAGGGTACCCAGATACGCAGTATTTT; cdr3_aa: CASRTTGYPDTQYF
d_call: NA; j_call: TRBJ1-6; clone_size: NA; v_call: TRBV19; cdr3_nt: TGTGCCAGTAGTATCAGGGACACTACTTCGGGTAATTCACCCCTCCACTTT; cdr3_aa: CASSIRDTTSGNSPLHF
d_call: NA; j_call: TRBJ1-2; clone_size: NA; v_call: TRBV10-2; cdr3_nt: TGCGCCAGCAGTATCTACAGGGCAGACAACTATGGCTACACCTTC; cdr3_aa: CASSIYRADNYGYTF
d_call: NA; j_call: TRBJ1-2; clone_size: NA; v_call: TRBV5-4; cdr3_nt: TGTGCCAGCAGCTTGTCCGGAACTACTAACTATGGCTACACCTTC; cdr3_aa: CASSLSGTTNYGYTF
d_call: TRBD2; j_call: TRBJ2-7; clone_size: few; v_call: TRBV20-1; cdr3_nt: TGCAGTGCTAGTAATCTAGCGGGAAGTCTCTTC; cdr3_aa: CSASNLAGSLF
d_call: TRBD2; j_call: TRBJ2-3; clone_size: NA; v_call: TRBV11-2; cdr3_nt: TGTGCCAGCAGCTCACTAGCGGACCTCAGCACAGATACGCAGTATTTT; cdr3_aa: CASSSLADLSTDTQYF
d_call: NA; j_call: TRBJ2-5; clone_size: few; v_call: TRBV24-1; cdr3_nt: TGTGCCACCAGTGGGGGGCAGGGACCGGGGGAGACCCAGTACTTC; cdr3_aa: CATSGGQGPGETQYF
d_call: NA; j_call: TRBJ1-5; clone_size: NA; v_call: TRBV11-2; cdr3_nt: TGTGCCAGCAGCTTAGCAGGGGAGAATCAGCCCCAGCATTTT; cdr3_aa: CASSLAGENQPQHF
d_call: NA; j_call: TRBJ2-1; clone_size: NA; v_call: TRBV24-1; cdr3_nt: TGTGCCACCAGTGATCCTAGGGGGGGGGAGAATGAGCAGTTCTTC; cdr3_aa: CATSDPRGGENEQFF
d_call: NA; j_call: TRBJ2-1; clone_size: NA; v_call: TRBV2; cdr3_nt: TGTGCCAGCAGTGAAGCAGCCGGGGACAATGAGCAGTTCTTC; cdr3_aa: CASSEAAGDNEQFF
d_call: NA; j_call: TRBJ2-7; clone_size: NA; v_call: TRBV6-5; cdr3_nt: TGTGCCAGCAGTCAAACAGGGTCCCCACGCGAGCAGTACTTC; cdr3_aa: CASSQTGSPREQYF
d_call: TRBD2; j_call: TRBJ2-3; clone_size: NA; v_call: TRBV7-2; cdr3_nt: TGTGCCAGCAGCGCCACTAGCGCGACAGATACGCAGTATTTT; cdr3_aa: CASSATSATDTQYF
d_call: TRBD1; j_call: TRBJ1-5; clone_size: NA; v_call: TRBV30; cdr3_nt: TGTGCCTGGAGTGCAGGGGGTGGTCAGCCCCAGCATTTT; cdr3_aa: CAWSAGGGQPQHF
d_call: TRBD2; j_call: TRBJ2-7; clone_size: NA; v_call: TRBV3-1/TRBV3-2; cdr3_nt: TGTGCCAGCAGGATTAGCGGGAGGGCCTACGAGCAGTACTTC; cdr3_aa: CASRISGRAYEQYF
d_call: NA; j_call: TRBJ1-6; clone_size: few; v_call: TRBV10-1; cdr3_nt: TGCGCCAGCAGTGAGTCGAAAGGACAAAATTCACCCCTCCACTTT; cdr3_aa: CASSESKGQNSPLHF
d_call: TRBD1; j_call: TRBJ2-5; clone_size: NA; v_call: TRBV7-2; cdr3_nt: TGTGCCAGCAGCCCATCCAGGGGGACACAAGAGACCCAGTACTTC; cdr3_aa: CASSPSRGTQETQYF
d_call: TRBD1; j_call: TRBJ1-1; clone_size: few; v_call: TRBV10-3; cdr3_nt: TGTGCCATCAGTGGCGGCGGGACAGGGTCGCTAAGGACTGAAGCTTTCTTT; cdr3_aa: CAISGGGTGSLRTEAFF
d_call: NA; j_call: TRBJ1-1; clone_size: NA; v_call: TRBV30; cdr3_nt: TGTGCCTGGAGTGTTGTAACTGAAGCTTTCTTT; cdr3_aa: CAWSVVTEAFF
d_call: NA; j_call: TRBJ1-6; clone_size: NA; v_call: TRBV7-9; cdr3_nt: TGTGCCGGGGGGAGGGGTAATTCACCCCTCCACTTT; cdr3_aa: CAGGRGNSPLHF
d_call: TRBD1; j_call: TRBJ1-6; clone_size: NA; v_call: TRBV12-5; cdr3_nt: TGTGCTAGTGCTAAGGGGGGACAGGGAAATTCACCCCTCCACTTT; cdr3_aa: CASAKGGQGNSPLHF
d_call: NA; j_call: TRBJ1-1; clone_size: NA; v_call: TRBV28; cdr3_nt: TGTGCCAGCACCGGGGGGGGAGTGAACACTGAAGCTTTCTTT; cdr3_aa: CASTGGGVNTEAFF
d_call: NA; j_call: TRBJ1-3; clone_size: NA; v_call: TRBV10-3; cdr3_nt: TGTGCCATCAAGGGGCAAGCTGGAAACACCATATATTTT; cdr3_aa: CAIKGQAGNTIYF
d_call: NA; j_call: TRBJ1-2; clone_size: once; v_call: TRBV6-5; cdr3_nt: TGTGCCAGCAGTTACGTGGGGCGCGACTACACCTTC; cdr3_aa: CASSYVGRDYTF
d_call: TRBD1; j_call: TRBJ1-1; clone_size: NA; v_call: TRBV19; cdr3_nt: TGTGCCAGTAGTATTTCCCAGGGGGCGAAGGAAGCTTTCTTT; cdr3_aa: CASSISQGAKEAFF
d_call: TRBD1; j_call: TRBJ1-2; clone_size: NA; v_call: TRBV10-3; cdr3_nt: TGTGCCATCAGTGAGGCGGGACAGATCTATGGCTACACCTTC; cdr3_aa: CAISEAGQIYGYTF
d_call: NA; j_call: TRBJ1-4; clone_size: NA; v_call: TRBV5-1; cdr3_nt: TGCGCCAGCAGCTTGTGGGAAGGGACTGATAATGAAAAACTGTTTTTT; cdr3_aa: CASSLWEGTDNEKLFF
d_call: TRBD2; j_call: TRBJ2-3; clone_size: NA; v_call: TRBV25-1; cdr3_nt: TGTGCCAGCAGTCGATCTAGCGGCAATACGCAGTATTTT; cdr3_aa: CASSRSSGNTQYF
d_call: TRBD1; j_call: TRBJ1-2; clone_size: once; v_call: TRBV12-3/TRBV12-4; cdr3_nt: TGTGCCAGCAGTCGGACAGGGATGTATGGCTACACCTTC; cdr3_aa: CASSRTGMYGYTF
d_call: NA; j_call: TRBJ1-4; clone_size: NA; v_call: TRBV5-8; cdr3_nt: TGTGCCAGCAGCCGGTGGGCCGGGGGAAAACTGTTTTTT; cdr3_aa: CASSRWAGGKLFF
d_call: NA; j_call: TRBJ2-1; clone_size: NA; v_call: TRBV13; cdr3_nt: TGTGCCAGCAGCTTGAGACAGCAGATTTTTCGCAATGAGCAGTTCTTC; cdr3_aa: CASSLRQQIFRNEQFF
d_call: NA; j_call: TRBJ1-3; clone_size: NA; v_call: TRBV3-1/TRBV3-2; cdr3_nt: TGTGCCAGCAGCCCGGGAAACACCATATATTTT; cdr3_aa: CASSPGNTIYF
d_call: NA; j_call: TRBJ1-4; clone_size: NA; v_call: TRBV5-8; cdr3_nt: TGTGCCGGTTCGCGGCGGGGGCTATGGGAAAAACTGTTTTTT; cdr3_aa: CAGSRRGLWEKLFF
d_call: NA; j_call: TRBJ1-2; clone_size: NA; v_call: TRBV27; cdr3_nt: TGTGCCAGCAGTAACGGGGTAGGCTATGGCTACACCTTC; cdr3_aa: CASSNGVGYGYTF
d_call: NA; j_call: TRBJ2-3; clone_size: NA; v_call: TRBV7-3; cdr3_nt: TGTGCCAGCAGCTTATCTAGCACAGATACGCAGTATTTT; cdr3_aa: CASSLSSTDTQYF
d_call: TRBD1; j_call: TRBJ1-5; clone_size: NA; v_call: TRBV7-9; cdr3_nt: TGTGCCAGCTCCCCGGGACAGGGGGATTTTCAGCCCCAGCATTTT; cdr3_aa: CASSPGQGDFQPQHF
d_call: NA; j_call: TRBJ1-4; clone_size: once; v_call: TRBV28; cdr3_nt: TGTGCCAGCAGTTTCAGTCCAGGGATACGTGAAAAACTGTTTTTT; cdr3_aa: CASSFSPGIREKLFF
d_call: NA; j_call: TRBJ1-5; clone_size: once; v_call: TRBV27; cdr3_nt: TGTGCCAGCAGTTGGTTGGGGGGAAATCAGCCCCAGCATTTT; cdr3_aa: CASSWLGGNQPQHF
d_call: TRBD2; j_call: TRBJ2-1; clone_size: NA; v_call: TRBV9; cdr3_nt: TGTGCCAGCAGCCCCCGCCGACTAGCGGGAGGGACCTACAATGAGCAGTTCTTC; cdr3_aa: CASSPRRLAGGTYNEQFF
d_call: TRBD1; j_call: TRBJ1-1; clone_size: once; v_call: TRBV5-1; cdr3_nt: TGCGCCAGCAGCTGGACCGGGACAGGGGAACAAGGGGAAGCTTTCTTT; cdr3_aa: CASSWTGTGEQGEAFF
d_call: NA; j_call: TRBJ2-1; clone_size: NA; v_call: TRBV18; cdr3_nt: TGTGCCAGCACCGGCGGTACTACCGGGACTCTAAATGAGCAGTTCTTC; cdr3_aa: CASTGGTTGTLNEQFF
d_call: TRBD1; j_call: TRBJ1-2; clone_size: NA; v_call: TRBV7-9; cdr3_nt: TGTGCCAGCAGCTCAGGACAGGGAAGAGTTGACGGCTACACCTTC; cdr3_aa: CASSSGQGRVDGYTF
d_call: NA; j_call: TRBJ1-3; clone_size: few; v_call: TRBV10-3; cdr3_nt: TGTGCCATCAGTGAGGGGCAGGGTTACACCATATATTTT; cdr3_aa: CAISEGQGYTIYF
d_call: NA; j_call: TRBJ2-1; clone_size: few; v_call: TRBV5-1; cdr3_nt: TGCGCCAGCACGGAGCCCGGGTACAATGAGCAGTTCTTC; cdr3_aa: CASTEPGYNEQFF
d_call: TRBD2; j_call: TRBJ2-3; clone_size: NA; v_call: TRBV9; cdr3_nt: TGTGCCAGCGGGATTCCGAGGGGCGGGAGCGTCACAGATACGCAGTATTTT; cdr3_aa: CASGIPRGGSVTDTQYF
d_call: TRBD1; j_call: TRBJ2-6; clone_size: NA; v_call: TRBV27; cdr3_nt: TGTGCCAGCAGTCTTTCTCCGGGACAGTCTTTCTCTGGGGCCAACGTCCTGACTTTC; cdr3_aa: CASSLSPGQSFSGANVLTF
d_call: NA; j_call: TRBJ1-2; clone_size: NA; v_call: TRBV7-9; cdr3_nt: TGTGCCAGCAGCTCAGGGGACCACTATGGCTACACCTTC; cdr3_aa: CASSSGDHYGYTF
d_call: NA; j_call: TRBJ1-5; clone_size: NA; v_call: TRBV30; cdr3_nt: TGTGCCTGGAGTGGACAGAGCAATCAGCCCCAGCATTTT; cdr3_aa: CAWSGQSNQPQHF
d_call: TRBD1; j_call: TRBJ2-2; clone_size: NA; v_call: TRBV5-4; cdr3_nt: TGTGCCAGCAGCTCCGGGACAGGGACGAACACCGGGGAGCTGTTTTTT; cdr3_aa: CASSSGTGTNTGELFF
d_call: NA; j_call: TRBJ1-2; clone_size: NA; v_call: TRBV11-2; cdr3_nt: TGTGCCAGCAGCCCACAACCCGGCCCAGGGTTCGGCTACACCTTC; cdr3_aa: CASSPQPGPGFGYTF
d_call: TRBD2; j_call: TRBJ2-3; clone_size: NA; v_call: TRBV18; cdr3_nt: TGTGCCAGCTCACCACCGGCGGGGGTCACAGATACGCAGTATTTT; cdr3_aa: CASSPPAGVTDTQYF
d_call: NA; j_call: TRBJ1-5; clone_size: NA; v_call: TRBV12-3/TRBV12-4; cdr3_nt: TGTGCCAGCAGCCCACAGGGTTATCAGCCCCAGCATTTT; cdr3_aa: CASSPQGYQPQHF
d_call: NA; j_call: TRBJ2-1; clone_size: NA; v_call: TRBV3-1/TRBV3-2; cdr3_nt: TGTGCCAGCAGCCAAGCACTAGACTCCTACAATGAGCAGTTCTTC; cdr3_aa: CASSQALDSYNEQFF
d_call: TRBD1; j_call: TRBJ2-7; clone_size: NA; v_call: TRBV7-8; cdr3_nt: TGTGCCAGCAGCCCGGGACAGGTACCCTTCGGGGGCGAGCAGTACTTC; cdr3_aa: CASSPGQVPFGGEQYF
d_call: TRBD1; j_call: TRBJ1-2; clone_size: NA; v_call: TRBV5-1; cdr3_nt: TGCGCCAGCAGCCTCACAGGGGGAAGTAATGGCTACACCTTC; cdr3_aa: CASSLTGGSNGYTF
d_call: NA; j_call: TRBJ1-6; clone_size: NA; v_call: TRBV30; cdr3_nt: TGTGCCTGGAGTACCGGCAGGGTGGGTTCACCCCTCCACTTT; cdr3_aa: CAWSTGRVGSPLHF
d_call: NA; j_call: TRBJ1-2; clone_size: NA; v_call: TRBV20-1; cdr3_nt: TGCAGTGCTGCCCAGTACGATGGCTACACCTTC; cdr3_aa: CSAAQYDGYTF